The entry below describes one T cell receptor (beta chain). Its target is unknown. V lost 5 bases and J 0 bases, leaving 8 bases between the germline ends. The CDR3 totals 14 residues. Germline V gene lookup returns CDR1 MDHEN and CDR2 SYDVKM. Data came from immunoSEQ multiplex PCR; TCRdb stores just in-frame clones and leaves some out. The table has about 250,000 clones, 70% seen once. This sample is drawn from a study of cytotoxic CD8 clonotypes in ibrutinib-treated CLL. Study-wide background: Within the patient group, some 11 were relapsed/refractory and some 16 treatment-naive, and approximately 17 were IGHV unmutated.

Whole-study results and caveats: The public clonotypes identified were infrequent and showed contraction or stability on treatment. Clonality was higher at baseline than in age-matched healthy donors and tracked circulating CD8+ T-cell counts.

The TCR comes from a human donor with chronic lymphocytic leukemia. The sample here was PBMCs, taken after 24 months of ibrutinib treatment. V usage is TRBV28 and J usage is TRBJ1-5; the D gene is possibly TRBD1 (5 bases). The CDR3 region is CASSPGFSNQPQHF. The DNA for the CDR3 is TGTGCCAGCAGTCCAGGGTTTAGCAATCAGCCCCAGCATTTT. Full variable domain (remainder filled in from reference TRBV28 and TRBJ1-5): DVKVTQSSRYLVKRTGEKVFLECVQDMDHENMFWYRQDPGLGLRLIYFSYDVKMKEKGDIPEGYSVSREKKERFSLILESASTNQTSMYLCASSPGFSNQPQHFGDGTRLSIL.